Listed here are 19 T cell receptor beta chains from one sample, sequenced in a study of blood T cells in healthy people across ages. For the second PCR, which ran for roughly 6 to 12 cycles, a sample-barcoded 5' primer and a J-beta primer mix were used. TCRdb ran MiXCR on the 5' RACE reads and lists one entry per CDR3 protein. The data contain 1,500,000 or so distinct CDR3 sequences, 59% of them seen just once; the ten biggest clones take up about 6.3%. Sequencing was performed on blood. These receptors all stem from a man in his late teens or twenties in good health.

The rearrangement joins TRBV6-5 to TRBJ1-2, with TRBD1 matching 7 bases. Looked up from germline, CDR1 is MNHEY and CDR2 is SVGAGI. Losses at the gene ends were 5 bases for V and 8 bases for J; bases not matched to a gene: 8. The CDR3 extends over 13 amino acids. CDR3 protein: CASSLDRRRGYTF. The CDR3, as DNA: TGTGCCAGCAGTCTGGACAGGCGGAGGGGCTACACCTTC.

The chain is built from TRBV5-6 and TRBJ2-1; D unclear. The CDR3 spans 13 residues. CDR1 is SGHDT, CDR2 YYEEEE, per germline. V gave up 4 bases and J gave up 6 bases, with 11 bases separating them. The CDR3 loop is CASSLGHPNEQFF. In DNA form, the CDR3 reads TGTGCCAGCAGCCTTGGTCACCCCAATGAGCAGTTCTTC.

This clonotype was detected a few times. This chain uses TRBV6-1 with TRBJ1-6; D might be TRBD1 (6 bases). Trimming removed 2 bases at V and 9 bases at J, with 11 bases between. Germline V gene sequence: CDR1 MNHNS, CDR2 SASEGT. The CDR3 contains 14 residues. CDR3 amino acids: CASSEWGAGSPLHF. Written as DNA, the CDR3 is TGTGCCAGCAGTGAATGGGGGGCTGGTTCACCCCTCCACTTT.

The chain recombines TRBV6-5 with TRBJ1-4; D is unclear. The V end was cut by 4 bases, the J end by 8 bases, with 11 bases between. The CDR3 contains 13 residues. Germline values: CDR1 MNHEY, CDR2 SVGAGI. The CDR3 DNA reads as TGTGCCAGCAGTTGCTCGCGGACCGAAAAACTGTTTTTT. This codes for CASSCSRTEKLFF.

The chain carries TRBV12-3 or TRBV12-4 and TRBJ2-5; 9 positions agree with TRBD2. The J call may be mistaken, given a closer DNA end match to TRBJ2-7. CDR3 length: 19 residues. This CDR3 reads CASSFLVLGREGLGYEQYF. The CDR3 DNA sequence: TGTGCCAGCAGTTTTCTGGTCTTGGGGCGGGAGGGCCTAGGTTACGAGCAGTACTTC.

This clonotype has only a few counts. The chain carries TRBV4-2 and TRBJ2-1, with 8 bases matching TRBD2. Germline V gene sequence: CDR1 LGHNA, CDR2 YNFKEQ. The CDR3 is made up of 14 amino acids. The J segment lost 4 bases and the V segment lost 7 bases, leaving 6 bases of the junction unmatched. CDR3 amino acids: CASKGAGEYNEQFF. CDR3 in DNA: TGTGCCAGCAAGGGAGCGGGGGAATACAATGAGCAGTTCTTC.

The rearrangement uses TRBV12-3 or TRBV12-4 and TRBJ2-5, with TRBD2 identical over 13 bases. The junction had 5 bases not matched to a gene; V was cut back by 5 bases and J by 2 bases. CDR3 size: 16 residues. The CDR3 DNA is TGTGCCAGCAGTAGGACTAGCGGGAGAGCTCAAGAGACCCAGTACTTC. The encoded protein is CASSRTSGRAQETQYF.

This chain connects TRBV11-2 to TRBJ2-3; 8 positions match TRBD2. The CDR3 contains 17 residues. The V segment lost 3 bases and the J segment 4 bases; nucleotides outside the gene matches: 12. Germline V CDR1 and CDR2: SGHAT, FQNNGV. CDR3 loop: CASSFGRGGGTADTQYF. For the CDR3, the DNA is TGTGCCAGCAGCTTCGGGCGTGGCGGGGGGACTGCAGATACGCAGTATTTT.

The chain uses TRBV7-9 and TRBJ2-7, with TRBD1 matching over 11 bases. Near its end, the DNA agrees better with TRBJ2-5, so the J call may be wrong. Germline loops: CDR1 SEHNR, CDR2 FQNEAQ (reference sequence). The CDR3 consists of 15 residues. CDR3 sequence: CASSLDRGHSWTQYF. CDR3 nucleotide sequence: TGTGCCAGCAGCTTGGACAGGGGGCACTCTTGGACCCAGTACTTC.

With respect to this clonotype: An end of the junction differs from the germline gene, which may be a read error. CDR3: CAGSSTGTSGGSSYNEQFF. The CDR3 DNA reads as TGTGCCGGCAGCTCTACCGGGACTAGCGGGGGGAGCTCCTACAATGAGCAGTTCTTC. The chain recombines TRBV7-9 with TRBJ2-1, with 15 bases identical to TRBD2. CDR1 SEHNR and CDR2 FQNEAQ come from the germline V gene (reference sequence). The CDR3 has 19 amino acids.

This sequence joins TRBV6-6 and TRBJ1-1, with no clear D. The ends were cut back, 0 bases at V and 0 bases at J, with 5 bases in the middle. From germline, CDR1 is MNHNY and CDR2 SVGAGI (reference sequence). There are 14 residues in the CDR3. In nucleotides, the CDR3 is TGTGCCAGCAGTTACTCTCGCATGAACACTGAAGCTTTCTTT. Translated: CASSYSRMNTEAFF.

V usage is TRBV7-9 and J usage is TRBJ2-5; D is uncertain. The CDR3 sequence is 14 residues long. V lost 5 bases and J lost 1, with 11 bases in between. The germline gives CDR1 SEHNR, CDR2 FQNEAQ (reference sequence). CDR3 in amino acids: CASSTIQTQETQYF. The CDR3 region has the DNA TGTGCCAGCAGCACAATACAGACCCAAGAGACCCAGTACTTC.

About this clonotype: This may come from a read error, since a much larger clone is one base off. The V call is TRBV6-2 or TRBV6-3, the J call TRBJ2-1; TRBD2 matches 13 bases. Germline CDR1 and CDR2: MNHEY and SVGEGT. CDR3 length: 14 residues. Trimming took 9 bases from V and 6 from J; bases not matched to a gene: 5. The CDR3 nucleotides are TGTGCCAGAAGGACTAGCGGGGGATTCAATGAGCAGTTCTTC. Translated, it gives CARRTSGGFNEQFF.

V and J are TRBV12-3 or TRBV12-4 and TRBJ2-1; D is perhaps TRBD2 (6 bases). V was clipped by 6 bases and J by 7 bases, with 13 bases between them. CDR3 length equals 13 residues. The CDR3 nucleotides read TGTGCCAGCAGCGCGCGGAGGGTGAATGAGCAGTTCTTC. Encoded protein: CASSARRVNEQFF.

The chain couples TRBV7-9 to TRBJ2-5; no firm D call. V was cut by 5 bases and J by 4 bases, with 17 bases left in between. Germline V CDR1 and CDR2: SEHNR, FQNEAQ (reference sequence). The CDR3 sequence is 15 residues long. The CDR3: CASSPRMLKAETQYF. The CDR3, as DNA: TGTGCCAGCAGCCCCCGGATGCTCAAAGCAGAGACCCAGTACTTC. Variable domain in full (rest from reference TRBV7-9 and TRBJ2-5): DTGVSQNPRHKITKRGQNVTFRCDPISEHNRLYWYRQTLGQGPEFLTYFQNEAQLEKSRLLSDRFSAERPKGSFSTLEIQRTEQGDSAMYLCASSPRMLKAETQYFGPGTRLLVL.

This clonotype was detected a few times. The chain uses TRBV21-1 and TRBJ2-2; the D call TRBD1 from the table was never checked on the DNA. TRBV21-1 constitutes a pseudogene. This CDR3 has 15 amino acids. CDR3: CASSKGQGLTGELFF. CDR3 nucleotide sequence: TGTGCCAGCAGCAAGGGACAGGGGCTCACCGGGGAGCTGTTTTTT.

The chain employs TRBV6-5 and TRBJ1-2, with 8 positions matching TRBD1. The CDR3 runs to 15 residues. CDR1 and CDR2 (germline): MNHEY, SVGAGI. The V and J ends lost 7 bases and 1 base, in that order; junction bases with no gene match: 8. CDR3 nucleotide sequence: TGTGCCAGCAACCGCCGGACAGGGATTAACTATGGCTACACCTTC. Residues: CASNRRTGINYGYTF.

The chain is built from TRBV7-9 and TRBJ2-5, with a possible D match to TRBD1 (6 bases). CDR3 size: 14 residues. Per the germline V gene, CDR1 is SEHNR and CDR2 is FQNEAQ (reference sequence). Trimming removed 1 base from V and 5 bases from J, with 11 bases in between. This chain's CDR3 is CASSLDLRGETQYF. The CDR3 DNA sequence: TGTGCCAGCAGCTTAGATCTTAGGGGGGAGACCCAGTACTTC.

The chain combines TRBV4-2 with TRBJ2-3, with D unresolved. V lost 9 bases, J lost 2 bases, and 21 bases lay in between. Germline assignment: CDR1 LGHNA and CDR2 YNFKEQ. The CDR3 extends over 16 amino acids. Written as DNA, the CDR3 is TGTGCCAGTAGTTATATTGTGGACGGCCTCACAGATACGCAGTATTTT. Its protein is CASSYIVDGLTDTQYF.